Shown below are 26 T cell receptor beta chains from a single sample sequenced in a study of CD4+ T cells in melanoma. Only in-frame clones appear in the TCRdb table, and some are missing; sequencing was by immunoSEQ multiplex PCR. The sample consists of a few thousand clones, around 66% of them appearing once. The specimen was cells from a culture (not recorded whether cultured in vitro). Source of these receptors: a human donor with melanoma.

The chain carries TRBV3-1 (or the pseudogene TRBV3-2) and TRBJ1-5; no reliable D call. This CDR3 has 15 residues. Germline CDR1 LGHDT, CDR2 YNNKEL (reference sequence). V was pared by 1 base and J by 2 bases, with 9 bases between. This CDR3 reads CASSQGPGGNQPQHF. In nucleotides, the CDR3 is TGTGCCAGCAGCCAAGGACCAGGCGGCAATCAGCCCCAGCATTTT.

The chain carries TRBV3-1 (or the pseudogene TRBV3-2) and TRBJ2-3, with 9 bases identical to TRBD1. V trimming: 4 bases; J trimming: 1 base; junction bases outside the gene matches: 6. CDR3 length: 16 residues. The germline V gene has CDR1 LGHDT and CDR2 YNNKEL (reference sequence). CDR3 sequence: CASSRDRASGTDTQYF. The CDR3 coding sequence is TGTGCCAGCAGCCGGGACAGGGCGTCCGGCACAGATACGCAGTATTTT.

This rearrangement joins TRBV19 to TRBJ1-2; D call uncertain. The CDR3 sequence is 15 residues long. The germline CDR1 and CDR2 sequences are LNHDA and SQIVND (reference sequence). Trimming stripped 8 bases from V and 4 bases from J, with 20 bases between. DNA for the CDR3: TGTGCCAGTCAAGATGTCCCCTCGGGAAGCTATGGCTACACCTTC. Its protein product is CASQDVPSGSYGYTF.

The V call is TRBV27, the J call TRBJ2-1, with D perhaps TRBD2 (5 bases). From germline, CDR1 is MNHEY and CDR2 SMNVEV (reference sequence). Trimming pared 5 bases from V and 0 bases from J, leaving 11 bases between. The CDR3 sequence is 15 residues long. CDR3: CASSGSESSYNEQFF. The CDR3 DNA is TGTGCCAGCAGTGGTAGCGAAAGCTCCTACAATGAGCAGTTCTTC.

This clone was seen a few times. The rearrangement links TRBV6-1 to TRBJ1-1; perhaps TRBD1 as D (5 bases). CDR3 size: 14 residues. V lost 1 base and J lost 6, with 12 bases in between. Germline V CDR1 and CDR2: MNHNS, SASEGT. The CDR3 DNA follows: TGTGCCAGCAGTGAAGTTAGGGGCACCTCTGAAGCTTTCTTT. This sequence encodes CASSEVRGTSEAFF.

The gene calls are TRBV6-5 and TRBJ1-1; D not resolved. Germline V gene data show CDR1 as MNHEY and CDR2 as SVGAGI. There are 16 residues in the CDR3. Trimming took 3 bases from V and 1 from J, leaving 15 bases between them. CDR3 in DNA: TGTGCCAGCAGTTATGGTATTTACAGTGGGAACACTGAAGCTTTCTTT. Translating gives CASSYGIYSGNTEAFF.

This clone was counted a few times. This chain's CDR3 is CASSLVRRAYQETQYF. The CDR3 DNA reads TGTGCCAGCAGCTTAGTCAGGAGGGCGTACCAAGAGACCCAGTACTTC. The chain carries TRBV11-2 and TRBJ2-5; tentatively, D is TRBD2 (6 bases). The CDR3 contains 16 residues. Trimming left V 1 base short and J 0 bases short, with 12 bases between. Germline loops: CDR1 SGHAT, CDR2 FQNNGV.

The chain uses TRBV3-1 (or the pseudogene TRBV3-2) and TRBJ1-1, with a possible D match to TRBD1 (5 bases). The V and J ends lost 3 bases and 1 base respectively, with 12 bases between them. Germline CDR1 is LGHDT and CDR2 is YNNKEL (reference sequence). The CDR3 is made up of 15 amino acids. The CDR3 reads CASSQAHTGNTEAFF. The DNA of the CDR3 is TGTGCCAGCAGCCAGGCTCATACAGGGAACACTGAAGCTTTCTTT.

This clone ranks as medium-sized (0.01 to 0.1%). The chain couples TRBV7-2 to TRBJ2-7; D is perhaps TRBD1 (6 bases). The CDR3 consists of 14 residues. The V end lost 1 base, the J end lost 0 bases, and 7 bases lay between the germline ends. Germline CDR1 and CDR2: SGHTA and FQGNSA. CDR3 loop: CASSLGGRSYEQYF. CDR3 in DNA: TGTGCCAGCAGCTTAGGGGGGCGCTCCTACGAGCAGTACTTC. Combining the CDR3 with reference TRBV7-2 and TRBJ2-7 gives the whole variable domain GAGVSQSPSNKVTEKGKDVELRCDPISGHTALYWYRQSLGQGLEFLIYFQGNSAPDKSGLPSDRFSAERTGGSVSTLTIQRTQQEDSAVYLCASSLGGRSYEQYFGPGTRLTVT.

This chain uses TRBV6-6 with TRBJ2-2; 7 bases match TRBD2. The germline gives CDR1 MNHNY, CDR2 SVGAGI (reference sequence). The CDR3 covers 13 residues. Losses at the gene ends were 10 bases for V and 5 bases for J; bases not matched to a gene: 7. Written as DNA, the CDR3 is TGTGCCATCGACGCGGGGGAAACCGGGGAGCTGTTTTTT. It specifies CAIDAGETGELFF.

This clone showed up just once. The chain is built from TRBV7-9 and TRBJ2-7; D assignment may be TRBD1 or TRBD2 (5 bases each). With 4 bases removed from V and 4 bases from J, the gap between germline ends came to 8 bases. CDR3 length: 12 residues. Germline assignment: CDR1 SEHNR and CDR2 FQNEAQ (reference sequence). The DNA of the CDR3 is TGTGCCAGCAGCTGGGACGGGTACGAGCAGTACTTC. It specifies CASSWDGYEQYF.

The V gene is TRBV28, the J gene TRBJ2-7; a possible D gene is TRBD1 (6 bases). CDR3 length: 15 residues. The V and J ends lost 5 bases and 1 base respectively, with 15 bases between them. Germline assignment: CDR1 MDHEN and CDR2 SYDVKM. CDR3 protein: CASSTPGHASYEQYF. The CDR3 DNA reads as TGTGCCAGCAGTACCCCGGGACACGCATCCTACGAGCAGTACTTC.

The chain carries TRBV12-3 or TRBV12-4 and TRBJ1-1; TRBD1 matches 7 bases. The CDR3 sequence is 13 residues long. V was pared by 2 bases and J by 4 bases, with 1 base of the junction left unmatched. CDR3 bases: TGTGCCAGCAGTTTACAGGGGGGCACTGAAGCTTTCTTT. Translated, it gives CASSLQGGTEAFF.

This clone was seen a few times. The chain has TRBV7-8 and TRBJ2-5; D gene uncertain. Trimming stripped 1 base from V and 3 bases from J, with 12 bases between. CDR1 and CDR2 (germline): SGHVS, FQNEAQ. The CDR3 sequence is 15 residues long. The CDR3 spells CASSLVLGNKETQYF. In DNA form, the CDR3 reads TGTGCCAGCAGCTTAGTGCTGGGGAACAAAGAGACCCAGTACTTC.

The chain joins TRBV5-4 to TRBJ2-3, with D tentatively TRBD2 (5 bases). The CDR3 covers 16 residues. The V end was cut by 6 bases, the J end by 4 bases, with 21 bases between. Germline loops: CDR1 SGHNT, CDR2 YYREEE (reference sequence). In DNA, the CDR3 is TGTGCCAGCACCGTTGATAGGCTAGCCGTCCCAGATACGCAGTATTTT. It translates to CASTVDRLAVPDTQYF.

In nucleotides, the CDR3 is TGTGCCAGCAGAAGAGGACATACATCAACTAATGAAAAACTGTTTTTT. Translating gives CASRRGHTSTNEKLFF. V usage is TRBV28 and J usage is TRBJ1-4, with D tentatively TRBD1 (5 bases). The CDR3 is made up of 16 amino acids. The ends were cut back, 6 bases at V and 0 bases at J, with 14 bases in the middle. Per germline, CDR1 MDHEN and CDR2 SYDVKM.

This sequence joins TRBV5-1 and TRBJ1-2; possibly TRBD1 for D (5 bases). The CDR3 has 14 residues. Germline V lookup: CDR1 SGHRS, CDR2 YFSETQ. With 0 bases removed from V and 5 bases from J, the gap between germline ends came to 11 bases. CDR3 amino acids: CASSLGGSEYGYTF. The CDR3 coding sequence is TGCGCCAGCAGCTTGGGGGGGTCAGAGTATGGCTACACCTTC.

The V gene is TRBV3-1 (or the pseudogene TRBV3-2), the J gene TRBJ2-3; D is unclear. Trimming took 4 bases from V and 4 from J, leaving 9 bases between them. From germline, CDR1 is LGHDT and CDR2 YNNKEL (reference sequence). CDR3 length: 13 residues. For the CDR3, the DNA is TGTGCCAGCAGCCGCAAAGGAGCAGATACGCAGTATTTT. Its translation: CASSRKGADTQYF.

By share, this clone ranks as medium-sized. In DNA form, the CDR3 reads TGTGCTAGTGGTTTGTCGGCCTACAATGAGCAGTTCTTC. Residues: CASGLSAYNEQFF. This chain links TRBV12-5 with TRBJ2-1; no clear D gene. With 2 bases removed from V and 2 bases from J, the gap between germline ends came to 4 bases. Germline CDR1 is LGHNT and CDR2 is FRNRAP. The CDR3 length is 13 residues.

In this sample, this clone turned up a few times. The rearrangement links TRBV27 to TRBJ1-1; D unresolved. The V gene's germline CDR1 is MNHEY and CDR2 SMNVEV (reference sequence). V lost 3 bases, J lost 5 bases, and 13 bases lay in between. The CDR3 has 14 residues. CDR3 residues: CASSFSPGRTEAFF. The CDR3, as DNA: TGTGCCAGCAGTTTTTCCCCGGGTCGGACTGAAGCTTTCTTT.

The rearrangement uses TRBV14 and TRBJ2-3; TRBD1 aligns across 8 bases. This CDR3 has 14 amino acids. V dropped 6 bases and J dropped 6; count of bases not matched to a gene: 8. Germline V lookup: CDR1 SGHDN, CDR2 FVKESK. CDR3 residues: CASRWDRIIDTQYF. The CDR3 region has the DNA TGTGCCAGCAGATGGGACAGGATCATTGATACGCAGTATTTT.

CDR3 amino acids: CASSLYRGQYTGELFF. The CDR3 DNA sequence: TGTGCCAGCAGCTTATATAGGGGACAGTACACCGGGGAGCTGTTTTTT. This chain uses TRBV7-9 with TRBJ2-2, with 7 nucleotides matching TRBD1. This CDR3 comprises 16 residues. The germline CDR1 and CDR2 sequences are SEHNR and FQNEAQ (reference sequence). The ends lost 2 bases at V and 3 bases at J; junction bases unmatched: 6.

The J gene is TRBJ2-3, the V gene TRBV5-1, with 14 nucleotides matching TRBD2. Germline V gene lookup returns CDR1 SGHRS and CDR2 YFSETQ. This CDR3 spans 15 amino acids. V was pared by 0 bases and J by 6 bases, with 0 bases of the junction left unmatched. CDR3 coding DNA: TGCGCCAGCAGCTTGGGGACTAGCGGGGGGGATACGCAGTATTTT. Translating it yields CASSLGTSGGDTQYF.

The chain recombines TRBV11-2 with TRBJ2-7, with D possibly TRBD1 on 5 matching bases. Germline V lookup: CDR1 SGHAT, CDR2 FQNNGV. CDR3 length: 16 amino acids. V dropped 4 bases and J dropped 4 bases, with 20 bases sitting between them. The CDR3 DNA is TGTGCCAGCAGCTCCCAGGGCGGCTTCTCGGTTTACGAGCAGTACTTC. Protein sequence: CASSSQGGFSVYEQYF.

This clone turned up a few times. The chain is built from TRBV29-1 and TRBJ2-3, with no clear D. CDR1 and CDR2 (germline): SQVTM, ANQGSEA. V was trimmed by 3 bases and J by 1 base, leaving 11 bases between them. This CDR3 spans 14 amino acids. CDR3 in amino acids: CSVDPLFRTDTQYF. CDR3 DNA sequence: TGCAGCGTTGACCCCCTCTTCCGCACAGATACGCAGTATTTT.

The genes are TRBV14 and TRBJ1-6, with D perhaps TRBD1 (6 bases). This CDR3 spans 16 amino acids. Germline CDR1 is SGHDN and CDR2 is FVKESK. Trimming cost V 5 bases and J 0 bases, with 11 bases left between them. The CDR3 DNA reads as TGTGCCAGCAGCAAAGGGGGGTCCTCCTATAATTCACCCCTCCACTTT. Its translation: CASSKGGSSYNSPLHF.